This record concerns one TCR beta chain sequence. Germline CDR1 and CDR2: ENHRY and SYGVKD. This CDR3 is built from 14 residues. The ends lost 7 bases at V and 5 bases at J; junction bases unmatched: 9. Sequencing used immunoSEQ multiplex PCR; TCRdb keeps in-frame clones, though not all of them. The repertoire has fewer than 25,000 clones, 81% of them found once; the top ten carry about 7%. This record comes from a study of blood T cell repertoires in COVID-19. Sequencing was carried out using peripheral blood. The chain carries TRBV10-3 and TRBJ1-1, with 8 positions matching TRBD1. The TCR sequence derives from a man in his 70s with acute or convalescent COVID-19. The chain's CDR3 is CAIKLGQAQTEAFF. CDR3 DNA: TGTGCCATCAAGTTGGGACAGGCGCAGACTGAAGCTTTCTTT.